The 2 T cell receptor beta chains reported below all come from one sample, sequenced in a study of circulating and synovial CD4+ cells in juvenile arthritis (dated by TCRdb to between 2012 and 2015). Library preparation was by the immunoSEQ multiplex PCR assay. Here the immuneACCESS table is served through TCRdb, limited to in-frame sequences with V and J called. Missing clones are a known gap in these copies; in checked studies unresolved V genes cover under half, and the rest lacks a known reason. The sample data list about 34,000 clones, and about 95% of these were observed just once. 0.15% to 0.2% of the sample is taken by the ten largest. Input material: CD4+ T cells from blood. These receptors were taken from a human donor with juvenile idiopathic arthritis.

The table lists this clone with a few counts. The chain recombines TRBV30 with TRBJ1-2, with TRBD1 matching 10 bases. Trimming took 7 bases from V and 12 from J; bases not matched to a gene: 5. This CDR3 is built from 10 residues. The germline V gene encodes CDR1 GTSNPN and CDR2 SVGIG (reference sequence). CDR3 sequence reads: CAFRDRGHTF. Here the CDR3 DNA reads TGTGCCTTCCGGGACAGGGGACACACCTTC.

The chain uses TRBV6-1 and TRBJ2-1, with D maybe TRBD2 (6 bases). Trimming stripped 6 bases from V and 9 bases from J, with 15 bases between. CDR3 size: 13 residues. Germline-derived CDR1 and CDR2 are MNHNS and SASEGT. The DNA of the CDR3 is TGTGCCAGCAGGGAGGCGGGAAGCAGTGAGCAGTTCTTC. This encodes CASREAGSSEQFF.